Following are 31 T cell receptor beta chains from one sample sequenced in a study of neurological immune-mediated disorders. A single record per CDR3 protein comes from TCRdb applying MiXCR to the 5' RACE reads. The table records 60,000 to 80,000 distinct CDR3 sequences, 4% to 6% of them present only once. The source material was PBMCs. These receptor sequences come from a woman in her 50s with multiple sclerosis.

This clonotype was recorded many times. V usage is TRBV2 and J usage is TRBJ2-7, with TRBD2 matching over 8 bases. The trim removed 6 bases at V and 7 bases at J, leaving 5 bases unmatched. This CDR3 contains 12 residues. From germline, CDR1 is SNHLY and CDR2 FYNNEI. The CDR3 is CASSRTSWEQYV. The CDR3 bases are TGTGCCAGCAGCCGGACTAGCTGGGAGCAGTACGTC.

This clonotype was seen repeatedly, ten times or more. CDR3 sequence (DNA): TGCATGACCAGGGGACCTAATGAAAAACTGTTTTTT. Its translation: CMTRGPNEKLFF. This chain links TRBV20-1 with TRBJ1-4; the D gene is possibly TRBD1 (6 bases). Germline V gene data show CDR1 as DFQATT and CDR2 as SNEGSKA (reference sequence). This CDR3 comprises 12 residues.

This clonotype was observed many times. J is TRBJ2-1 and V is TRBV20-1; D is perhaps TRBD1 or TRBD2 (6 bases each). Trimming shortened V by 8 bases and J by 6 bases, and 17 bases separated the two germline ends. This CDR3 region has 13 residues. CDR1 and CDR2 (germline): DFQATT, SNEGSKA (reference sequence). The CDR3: CSSNRGGPNEQFF. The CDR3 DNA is TGCAGTTCGAACCGAGGGGGGCCCAATGAGCAGTTCTTC.

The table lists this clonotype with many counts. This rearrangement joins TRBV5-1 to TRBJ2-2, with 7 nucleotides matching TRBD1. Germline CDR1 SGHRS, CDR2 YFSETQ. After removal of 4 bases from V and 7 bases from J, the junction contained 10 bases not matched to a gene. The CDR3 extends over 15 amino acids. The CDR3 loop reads CASSVGTEGIGELFF. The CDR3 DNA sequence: TGCGCCAGCAGCGTAGGGACAGAGGGAATCGGGGAGCTGTTTTTT.

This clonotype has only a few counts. The CDR3 bases are TGTGCCAGCAACGTGGGACTTCCCACCGGGGAGCTGTTTTTT. Its protein is CASNVGLPTGELFF. The rearrangement uses TRBV12-3 or TRBV12-4 and TRBJ2-2; possibly TRBD2 for D (6 bases). The ends were cut back, 7 bases at V and 4 bases at J, with 13 bases in the middle. CDR3 length equals 14 residues.

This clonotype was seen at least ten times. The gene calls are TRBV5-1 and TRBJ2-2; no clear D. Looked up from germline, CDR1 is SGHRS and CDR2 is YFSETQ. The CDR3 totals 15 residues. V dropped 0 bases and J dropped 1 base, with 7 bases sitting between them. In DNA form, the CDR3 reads TGCGCCAGCAGCTTGGATCCAGTGAACACCGGGGAGCTGTTTTTT. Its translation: CASSLDPVNTGELFF. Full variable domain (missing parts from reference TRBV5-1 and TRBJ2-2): KAGVTQTPRYLIKTRGQQVTLSCSPISGHRSVSWYQQTPGQGLQFLFEYFSETQRNKGNFPGRFSGRQFSNSRSEMNVSTLELGDSALYLCASSLDPVNTGELFFGEGSRLTVL.

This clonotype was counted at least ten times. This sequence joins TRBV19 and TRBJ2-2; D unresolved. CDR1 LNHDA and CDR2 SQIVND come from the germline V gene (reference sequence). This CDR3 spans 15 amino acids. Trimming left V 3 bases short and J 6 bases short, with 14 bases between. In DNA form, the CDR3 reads TGTGCCAGTAGTATTGTAGGAAGCCGACCCGGGGAGCTGTTTTTT. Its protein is CASSIVGSRPGELFF.

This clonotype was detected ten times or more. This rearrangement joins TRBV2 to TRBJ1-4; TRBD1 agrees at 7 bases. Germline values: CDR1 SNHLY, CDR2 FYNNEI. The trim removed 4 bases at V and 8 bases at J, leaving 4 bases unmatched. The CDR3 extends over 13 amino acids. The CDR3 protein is CASSGGQSEKLFF. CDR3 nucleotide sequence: TGTGCCAGCAGTGGGGGACAGAGCGAAAAACTGTTTTTT.

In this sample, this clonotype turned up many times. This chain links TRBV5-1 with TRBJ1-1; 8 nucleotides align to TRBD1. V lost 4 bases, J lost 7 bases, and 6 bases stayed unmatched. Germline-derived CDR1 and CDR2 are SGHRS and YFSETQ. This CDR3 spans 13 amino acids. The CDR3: CASSRRQGNEAFF. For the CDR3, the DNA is TGCGCCAGCAGCAGAAGACAGGGGAATGAAGCTTTCTTT.

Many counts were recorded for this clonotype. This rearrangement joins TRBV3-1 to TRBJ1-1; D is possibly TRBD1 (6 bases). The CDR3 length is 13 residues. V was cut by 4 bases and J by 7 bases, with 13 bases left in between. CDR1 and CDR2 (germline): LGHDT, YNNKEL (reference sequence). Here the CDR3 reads CASSRGGWGEAFF. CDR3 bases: TGTGCCAGCAGCCGGGGGGGCTGGGGTGAAGCTTTCTTT.

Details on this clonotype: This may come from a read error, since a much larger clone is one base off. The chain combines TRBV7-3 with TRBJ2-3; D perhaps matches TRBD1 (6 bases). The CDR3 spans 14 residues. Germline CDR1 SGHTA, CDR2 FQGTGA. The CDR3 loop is CASSRTVPGDTQNF. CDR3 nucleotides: TGTGCCAGCAGCCGGACAGTCCCAGGGGATACGCAGAATTTT.

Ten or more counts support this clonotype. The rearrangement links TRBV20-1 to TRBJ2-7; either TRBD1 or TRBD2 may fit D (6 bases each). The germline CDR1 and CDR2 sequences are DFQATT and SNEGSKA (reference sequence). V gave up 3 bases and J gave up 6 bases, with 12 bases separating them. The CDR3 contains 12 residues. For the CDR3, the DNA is TGCAGTGCTAGTCCACAGGGAGGCGAGCAGTACGTC. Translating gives CSASPQGGEQYV.

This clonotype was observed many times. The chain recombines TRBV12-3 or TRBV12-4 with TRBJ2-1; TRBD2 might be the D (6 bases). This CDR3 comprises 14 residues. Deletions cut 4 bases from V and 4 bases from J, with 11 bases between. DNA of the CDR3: TGTGCCAGCAGTTCTCAGGGACTGTACAATGAGCAGTTCTTC. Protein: CASSSQGLYNEQFF.

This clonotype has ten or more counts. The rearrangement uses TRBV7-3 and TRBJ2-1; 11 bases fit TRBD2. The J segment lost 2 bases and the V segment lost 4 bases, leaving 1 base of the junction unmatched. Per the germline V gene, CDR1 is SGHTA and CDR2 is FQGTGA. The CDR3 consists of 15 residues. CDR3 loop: CASSSSGGPYNEQFF. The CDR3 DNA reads TGTGCCAGCAGCTCTAGCGGGGGGCCCTACAATGAGCAGTTCTTC.

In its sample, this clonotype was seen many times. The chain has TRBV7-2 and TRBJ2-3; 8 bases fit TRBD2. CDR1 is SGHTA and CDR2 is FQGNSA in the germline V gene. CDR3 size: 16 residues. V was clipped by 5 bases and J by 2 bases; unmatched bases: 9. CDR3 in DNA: TGTGCCAGCAGCCCGAGGGCGGGGGGTCCCACAGATACGCAGTATTTT. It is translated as CASSPRAGGPTDTQYF. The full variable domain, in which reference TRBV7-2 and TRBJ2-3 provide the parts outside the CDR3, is GAGVSQSPSNKVTEKGKDVELRCDPISGHTALYWYRQSLGQGLEFLIYFQGNSAPDKSGLPSDRFSAERTGGSVSTLTIQRTQQEDSAVYLCASSPRAGGPTDTQYFGPGTRLTVL.

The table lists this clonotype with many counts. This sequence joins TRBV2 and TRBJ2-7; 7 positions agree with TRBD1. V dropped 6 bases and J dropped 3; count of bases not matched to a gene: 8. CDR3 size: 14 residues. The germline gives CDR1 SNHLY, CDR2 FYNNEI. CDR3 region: CASSVTGSDYEQYF. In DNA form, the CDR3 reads TGTGCCAGCAGCGTGACAGGGAGTGACTACGAGCAGTACTTC.

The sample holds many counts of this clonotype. CDR3: CASSPRPQGTNEKLFF. The CDR3 bases are TGTGCCAGCTCACCACGGCCTCAGGGGACTAATGAAAAACTGTTTTTT. V gene TRBV18 combines with J gene TRBJ1-4; maybe TRBD1 (6 bases). Germline loops: CDR1 KGHSH, CDR2 LQKENI. The CDR3 consists of 16 residues. V was cut by 1 base and J by 2 bases, with 11 bases left in between.

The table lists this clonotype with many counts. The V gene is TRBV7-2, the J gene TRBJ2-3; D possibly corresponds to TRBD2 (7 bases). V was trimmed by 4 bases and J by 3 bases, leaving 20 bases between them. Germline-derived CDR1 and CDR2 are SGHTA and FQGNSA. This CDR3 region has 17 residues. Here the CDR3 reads CASSSQQSGGRTDTQYF. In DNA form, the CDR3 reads TGTGCCAGCAGCTCACAACAATCGGGGGGCAGGACAGATACGCAGTATTTT.

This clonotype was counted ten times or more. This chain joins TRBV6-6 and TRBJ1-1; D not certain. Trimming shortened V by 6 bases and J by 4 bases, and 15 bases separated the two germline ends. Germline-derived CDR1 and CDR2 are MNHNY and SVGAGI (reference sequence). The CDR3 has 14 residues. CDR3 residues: CASSLRKITTEAFF. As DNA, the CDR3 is TGTGCCAGCAGCCTACGGAAGATCACCACTGAAGCTTTCTTT.

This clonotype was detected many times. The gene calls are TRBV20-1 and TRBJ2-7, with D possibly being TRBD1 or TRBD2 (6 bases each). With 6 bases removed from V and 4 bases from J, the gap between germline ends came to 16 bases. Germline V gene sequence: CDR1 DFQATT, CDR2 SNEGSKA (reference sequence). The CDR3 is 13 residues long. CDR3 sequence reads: CSASNRGGYEQYV. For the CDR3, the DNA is TGCAGTGCGTCGAACAGAGGGGGGTACGAGCAGTACGTC.

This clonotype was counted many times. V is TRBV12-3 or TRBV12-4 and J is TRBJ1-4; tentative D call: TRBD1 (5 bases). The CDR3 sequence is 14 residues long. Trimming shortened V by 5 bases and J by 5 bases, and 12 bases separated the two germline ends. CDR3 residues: CASSPWGGNEKLFF. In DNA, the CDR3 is TGTGCCAGCAGTCCGTGGGGGGGGAATGAAAAACTGTTTTTT.

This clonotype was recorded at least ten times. In nucleotides, the CDR3 is TGTGCCATCAGTGATTATCTAGCGGTTCAAGAGACCCAGTACTTC. Residues: CAISDYLAVQETQYF. The gene calls are TRBV10-3 and TRBJ2-5, with 7 bases matching TRBD2. Germline CDR1 is ENHRY and CDR2 is SYGVKD. J was trimmed by 2 bases and V by 3 bases; bases with no gene match: 6. This CDR3 is 15 amino acids long.

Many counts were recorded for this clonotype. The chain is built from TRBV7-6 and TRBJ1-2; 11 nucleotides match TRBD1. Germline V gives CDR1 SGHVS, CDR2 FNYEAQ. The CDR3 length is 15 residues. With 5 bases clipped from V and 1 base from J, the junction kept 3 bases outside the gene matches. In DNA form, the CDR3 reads TGTGCCAGCAGCCAGGGGACAGGGGGTAACTATGGCTACACCTTC. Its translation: CASSQGTGGNYGYTF.

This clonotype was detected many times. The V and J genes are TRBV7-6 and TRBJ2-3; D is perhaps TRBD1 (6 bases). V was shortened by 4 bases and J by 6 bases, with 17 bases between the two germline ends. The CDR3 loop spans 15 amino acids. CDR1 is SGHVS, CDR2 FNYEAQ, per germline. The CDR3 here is CASSSWTQGSDTQYF. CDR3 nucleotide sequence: TGTGCCAGCAGCTCTTGGACTCAGGGGTCCGATACGCAGTATTTT.

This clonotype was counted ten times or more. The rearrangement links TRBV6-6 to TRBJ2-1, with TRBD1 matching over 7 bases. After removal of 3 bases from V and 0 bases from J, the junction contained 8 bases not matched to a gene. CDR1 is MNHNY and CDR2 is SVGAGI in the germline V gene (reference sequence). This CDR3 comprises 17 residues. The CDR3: CASSYSRQGSSYNEQFF. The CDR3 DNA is TGTGCCAGCAGTTATTCTCGACAGGGTAGCTCCTACAATGAGCAGTTCTTC.

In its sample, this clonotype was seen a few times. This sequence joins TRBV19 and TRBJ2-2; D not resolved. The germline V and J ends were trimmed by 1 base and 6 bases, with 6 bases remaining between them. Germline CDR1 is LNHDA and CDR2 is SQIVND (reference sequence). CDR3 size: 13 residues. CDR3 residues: CASSIGRAGELFF. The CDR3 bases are TGTGCCAGTAGTATAGGACGGGCCGGGGAGCTGTTTTTT.

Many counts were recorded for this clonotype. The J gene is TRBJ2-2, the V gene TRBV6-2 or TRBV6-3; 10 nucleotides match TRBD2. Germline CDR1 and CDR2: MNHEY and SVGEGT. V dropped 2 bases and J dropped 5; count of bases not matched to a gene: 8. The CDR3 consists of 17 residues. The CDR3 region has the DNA TGTGCCAGCAGTTACGAGCGGGGGGGCCCTCAAACCGGGGAGCTGTTTTTT. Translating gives CASSYERGGPQTGELFF.

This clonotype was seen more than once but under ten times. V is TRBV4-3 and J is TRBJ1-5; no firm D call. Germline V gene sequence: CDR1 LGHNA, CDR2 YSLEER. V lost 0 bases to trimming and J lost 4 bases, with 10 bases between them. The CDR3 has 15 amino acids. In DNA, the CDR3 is TGCGCCAGCAGCCAAGATGTCAGGAAGAATCAGCCCCAGCATTTT. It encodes CASSQDVRKNQPQHF.

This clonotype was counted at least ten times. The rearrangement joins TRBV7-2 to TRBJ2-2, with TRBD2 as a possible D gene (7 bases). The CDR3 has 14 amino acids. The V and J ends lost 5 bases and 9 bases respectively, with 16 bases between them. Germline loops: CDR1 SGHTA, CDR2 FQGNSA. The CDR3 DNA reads TGTGCCAGCAGCCCCGGAGGGGGGGCTTGGGAGCTGTTTTTT. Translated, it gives CASSPGGGAWELFF.

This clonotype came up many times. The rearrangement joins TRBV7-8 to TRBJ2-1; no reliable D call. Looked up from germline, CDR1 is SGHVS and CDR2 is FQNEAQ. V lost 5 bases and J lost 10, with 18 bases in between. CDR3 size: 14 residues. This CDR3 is CASSPREAMGEQFF. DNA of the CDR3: TGTGCCAGCAGCCCGCGTGAGGCAATGGGGGAGCAGTTCTTC. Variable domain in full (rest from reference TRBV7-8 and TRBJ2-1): GAGVSQSPRYKVAKRGQDVALRCDPISGHVSLFWYQQALGQGPEFLTYFQNEAQLDKSGLPSDRFFAERPEGSVSTLKIQRTQQEDSAVYLCASSPREAMGEQFFGPGTRLTVL.

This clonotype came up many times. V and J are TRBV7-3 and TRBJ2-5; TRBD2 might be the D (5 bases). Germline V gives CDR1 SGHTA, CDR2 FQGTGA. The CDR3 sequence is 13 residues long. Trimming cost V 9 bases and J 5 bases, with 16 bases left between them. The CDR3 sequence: CASSPGAAETQYF. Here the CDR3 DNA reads TGTGCCAGTTCCCCTGGAGCGGCCGAGACCCAGTACTTC.